This TCR beta chain was found in a study of cytomegalovirus exposure and HLA in healthy donors. For the study at large: As an earlier analysis found, about 179 million T cells yielded approximately 100 million unique TCR beta sequences. Overall study findings and caveats: TCR beta V- and J-gene trimming was later associated with a missense DCLRE1C variant.

The J segment lost 2 bases and the V segment lost 6 bases, leaving 1 base of the junction unmatched. Germline CDR1 and CDR2: SNHLY and FYNNEI. CDR3 size: 13 residues. Vbeta (60) and Jbeta (13) primers were used in the PCR. Here immunoSEQ multiplex PCR was the method, and the copy in TCRdb shows in-frame clones only, minus some. The sample includes more than 150,000 clones, 87% of them seen just once. A remark on this clone: The antigen is unknown.

The receptor's source is a girl under three years old in good health and CMV-seronegative. The chain carries TRBV2 and TRBJ1-5; 7 nucleotides agree with TRBD1. Material: PBMCs. The CDR3, as DNA: TGTGCCAGCAGCAGGGGGGGCAATCAGCCCCAGCATTTT. Its translation: CASSRGGNQPQHF.